The 7 T cell receptor beta chains listed next were all sequenced from one sample in a study of CD8+ T cells in alopecia areata. Treatment meaning: oral pan-JAK inhibitor, 5-10 mg twice daily. RNA, once extracted, was reverse transcribed into cDNA for use as the sequencing template. TCRdb's table, derived via immunoSEQ multiplex PCR, lists solely in-frame clones and lacks some. This table has about 64,000 clones, 35% to 55% appearing once. Source: CD8+ T cells sorted from blood, taken around week 37, from a patient treated with tofacitinib. The source of these receptors is a human donor with alopecia areata.

This clone has ten or more counts. The sample has other DNA sequences that encode this CDR3 too. The chain is built from TRBV19 and TRBJ2-7; no reliable D call. This CDR3 has 12 residues. Germline lookup yields CDR1 LNHDA and CDR2 SQIVND (reference sequence). V was pared by 5 bases and J by 2 bases, with 7 bases between. The CDR3 reads CASSPSPYEQYF. In DNA form, the CDR3 reads TGTGCCAGTAGTCCTTCTCCCTACGAGCAGTACTTC.

The V gene is TRBV30, the J gene TRBJ2-7, with D uncertain. The CDR3 sequence is 12 residues long. CDR1 GTSNPN and CDR2 SVGIG come from the germline V gene (reference sequence). V was cut by 1 base and J by 7 bases, with 11 bases left in between. CDR3 residues: CAWSDQSREQYF. In nucleotides, the CDR3 is TGTGCCTGGAGTGACCAATCAAGGGAGCAGTACTTC.

This clone was counted only a few times. This chain uses TRBV29-1 with TRBJ2-2; D may be TRBD1 (6 bases). Germline CDR1 SQVTM, CDR2 ANQGSEA. The CDR3 has 11 residues. V dropped 5 bases and J dropped 6 bases, with 7 bases sitting between them. The CDR3 coding sequence is TGCAGCGTTAACAGGGCCGGGGAGCTGTTTTTT. This sequence encodes CSVNRAGELFF.

This clone was counted a few times. The chain uses TRBV2 and TRBJ2-7, with D tentatively TRBD2 (7 bases). The CDR3 contains 13 residues. The V end was cut by 11 bases, the J end by 5 bases, with 19 bases between. Germline V lookup: CDR1 SNHLY, CDR2 FYNNEI. CDR3 in DNA: TGTGCCGGGAGGGGCAGGGGCAGGCACGAGCAGTACTTC. It yields the protein CAGRGRGRHEQYF.

This chain joins TRBV6-4 and TRBJ1-1; D is possibly TRBD1 (5 bases). The CDR3 runs 14 residues. Germline V lookup: CDR1 MRHNA, CDR2 SNTAGT. V was clipped by 10 bases and J by 5 bases, with 20 bases between them. The CDR3 reads CATARDGIWTEAFF. CDR3 in DNA: TGTGCCACCGCGAGGGACGGGATCTGGACTGAAGCTTTCTTT.

This clone was counted a few times. The rearrangement links TRBV27 to TRBJ1-1; TRBD1 matches 7 bases. The CDR3 sequence is 15 residues long. J was trimmed by 4 bases and V by 4 bases; bases with no gene match: 9. Looked up from germline, CDR1 is MNHEY and CDR2 is SMNVEV (reference sequence). DNA for the CDR3: TGTGCCAGCAGTTCCACCGGGACAGTTCCCACTGAAGCTTTCTTT. Its translation: CASSSTGTVPTEAFF.

Here the CDR3 DNA reads TGTGCCTGGAGCAGGGACAGGGGAACCCACGAGCAGTACTTC. Translated, it gives CAWSRDRGTHEQYF. V and J are TRBV30 and TRBJ2-7; 10 nucleotides line up with TRBD1. Germline CDR1 GTSNPN, CDR2 SVGIG (reference sequence). The junction had 7 bases not matched to a gene; V was cut back by 3 bases and J by 5 bases. There are 14 residues in the CDR3.